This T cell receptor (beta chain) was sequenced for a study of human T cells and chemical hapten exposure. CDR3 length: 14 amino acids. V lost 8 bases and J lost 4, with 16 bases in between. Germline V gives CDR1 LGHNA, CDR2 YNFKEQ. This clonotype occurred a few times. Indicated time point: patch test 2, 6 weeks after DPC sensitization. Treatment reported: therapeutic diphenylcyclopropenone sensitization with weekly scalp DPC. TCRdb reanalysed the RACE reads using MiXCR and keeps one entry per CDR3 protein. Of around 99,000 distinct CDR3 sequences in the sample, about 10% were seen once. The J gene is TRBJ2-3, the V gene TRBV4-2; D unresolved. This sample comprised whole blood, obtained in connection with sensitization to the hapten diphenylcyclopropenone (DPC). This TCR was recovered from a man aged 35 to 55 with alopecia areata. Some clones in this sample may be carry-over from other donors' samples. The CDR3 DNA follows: TGTGCCAGCTATTTCAAAGGAGTATCAGATACGCAGTATTTT. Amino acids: CASYFKGVSDTQYF.